The sequence of this TCR beta chain was determined in a study of shared clonotypes between healthy human individuals. Terminally differentiated effector memory CD45RA+ cells were excluded from the naive CD8 cells, which were CD45RO-negative and positively selected for CCR7. The authors loaded 150 to 250 ng DNA, 25,000 to 30,000 T cell genomes, into sorted-subset replicate PCRs. This table comes from immunoSEQ multiplex PCR, and its TCRdb copy is limited to in-frame clones, with some not included. In the table there are about 1.9 million clones, roughly 93% of which are singletons. This CDR3 region has 14 residues. The V gene's germline CDR1 is MNHNY and CDR2 SVGAGI (reference sequence). V was pared by 2 bases and J by 3 bases, with 11 bases between.

J is TRBJ2-7 and V is TRBV6-6; tentatively, D is TRBD1 (5 bases). This TCR was recovered from a man younger than 35 in good health. Some clones in this sample may be carry-over from other donors' samples. Sequencing was carried out using naive CD8+ T cells from PBMCs. The DNA for the CDR3 is TGTGCCAGCAGTTACCAACGACAGATCTACGAGCAGTACTTC. Residues: CASSYQRQIYEQYF.